This T cell receptor (beta chain) emerged from a study of T-cell reconstitution after alpha-beta-depleted transplantation in children. Whole-study findings and limits: Surviving recipient cells, namely T cells and thymic progenitors, were the source of high day-60 TCRbeta diversity in some patients. Once a year had passed after transplant, T-cell counts and diversity came mostly from newly produced T cells. Expanded graft clones numbering several hundred reportedly gave rise to alpha-beta T cells about two months after transplant.

Worth noting for this clonotype: Its specificity is not known.

Preparation of the TCRbeta library was carried out with unique molecular identifiers. A single record per CDR3 protein comes from TCRdb applying MiXCR to the PCR reads. Seen here are about 210,000 distinct CDR3 sequences, approximately 17% observed once, and the top ten hold about 41%. The TCR comes from a male patient between 2 and 9 years old who had a stem cell transplant for acute lymphoblastic leukemia, so the T cells may come from the graft donor. The material was PBMCs, mostly from graft donor cells, obtained 360 days after TCRalphabeta/CD19-depleted stem cell transplant.

The CDR3 nucleotides are TGTGCCAGCAGCCCCGGTTGGGCGGGAGCTTACCGCTACGAGCAGTACTTC. The encoded protein is CASSPGWAGAYRYEQYF. This chain uses TRBV7-2 with TRBJ2-7; 7 positions agree with TRBD2. The CDR3 is 17 amino acids. Germline lookup yields CDR1 SGHTA and CDR2 FQGNSA. After removal of 5 bases from V and 3 bases from J, the junction contained 16 bases not matched to a gene.